The clone carrying this T cell receptor beta chain came up many times. No antigen is known for it. This sample is drawn from a study of identical twins. Findings and limits, study-wide: Out-of-frame TCR alpha sharing observed in monozygotic twins exceeded model estimates.

Healthy Caucasians, and only they, were the donors. Carrying unique molecular identifiers, the cDNA also gained a universal primer site through template switching. Via MiXCR, TCRdb re-called the 5' RACE reads, giving one row per CDR3 protein. Counted here are some 300,000 distinct CDR3 sequences, roughly an eighth occurring once; the ten biggest clones make up 7.2%. The CDR3 has 14 amino acids. The V and J ends lost 2 bases and 5 bases, in that order; junction bases with no gene match: 0. CDR1 is MNHEY and CDR2 is SVGAGI in the germline V gene. This sample also belongs to another study, concerning yellow fever vaccine responses in identical twins.

This sequence was found in a woman aged 18-35 years in good health. V is TRBV6-5 and J is TRBJ1-6, with 7 positions matching TRBD1. What was sequenced was CD8+ T cells sorted from blood. CDR3 coding DNA: TGTGCCAGCAGTTACGGGACAGATAATTCACCCCTCCACTTT. Amino acid sequence: CASSYGTDNSPLHF.